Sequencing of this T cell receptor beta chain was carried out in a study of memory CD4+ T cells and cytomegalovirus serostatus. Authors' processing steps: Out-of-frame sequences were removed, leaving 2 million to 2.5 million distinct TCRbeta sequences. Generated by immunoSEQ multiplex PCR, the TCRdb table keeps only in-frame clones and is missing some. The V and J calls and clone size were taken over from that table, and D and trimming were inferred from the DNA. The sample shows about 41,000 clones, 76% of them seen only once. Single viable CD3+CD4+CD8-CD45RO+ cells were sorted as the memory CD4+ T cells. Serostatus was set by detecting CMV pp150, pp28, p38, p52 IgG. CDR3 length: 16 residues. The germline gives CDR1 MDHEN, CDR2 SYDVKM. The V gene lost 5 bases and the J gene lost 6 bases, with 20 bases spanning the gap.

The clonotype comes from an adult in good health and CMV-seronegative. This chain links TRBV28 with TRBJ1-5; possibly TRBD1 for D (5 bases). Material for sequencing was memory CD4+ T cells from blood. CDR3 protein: CASSPLNWGGGQPQHF. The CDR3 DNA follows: TGTGCCAGCAGTCCCCTTAATTGGGGCGGCGGTCAGCCCCAGCATTTT.